The 2 T cell receptor beta chains below come from one sample, sequenced in a study of OX40 agonist ivuxolimab in advanced cancers. Method: immunoSEQ multiplex PCR; TCRdb's copy keeps in-frame clones and lacks some. The sample yields around 53,000 clones, over 80% seen once. Specimen: CD4+ or CD8+ T cells sorted from blood, collected in a trial of the OX40 agonist ivuxolimab. These receptor sequences come from an adult with an advanced solid tumor such as melanoma, head and neck, liver or kidney cancer.

The chain joins TRBV19 to TRBJ2-1, with 10 bases identical to TRBD2. The length of the CDR3 is 15 residues. Looked up from germline, CDR1 is LNHDA and CDR2 is SQIVND (reference sequence). Trimming took 10 bases from V and 6 from J; bases not matched to a gene: 12. The CDR3 protein is CATETPASGSNEQFF. For the CDR3, the DNA is TGTGCCACCGAAACCCCGGCTAGCGGGAGCAATGAGCAGTTCTTC.

V and J are TRBV2 and TRBJ2-7; D might be TRBD2 (5 bases). Trimming took 4 bases from V and 4 from J, leaving 8 bases between them. CDR1 is SNHLY and CDR2 is FYNNEI in the germline V gene. The CDR3 contains 12 residues. The CDR3 loop is CASSARVYEQYF. In DNA, the CDR3 is TGTGCCAGCAGTGCGAGGGTTTACGAGCAGTACTTC.